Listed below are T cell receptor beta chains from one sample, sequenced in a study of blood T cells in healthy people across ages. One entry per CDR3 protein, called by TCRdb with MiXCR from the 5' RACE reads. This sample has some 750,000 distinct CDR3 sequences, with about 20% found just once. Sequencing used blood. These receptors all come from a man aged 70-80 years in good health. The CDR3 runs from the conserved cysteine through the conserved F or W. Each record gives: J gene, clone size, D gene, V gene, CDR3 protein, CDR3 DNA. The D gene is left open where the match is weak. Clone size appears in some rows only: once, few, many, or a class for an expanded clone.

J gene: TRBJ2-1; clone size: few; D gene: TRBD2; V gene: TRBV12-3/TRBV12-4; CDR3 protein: CATSYNREVFAGGAHNEQFF; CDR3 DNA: TGTGCCACCTCTTACAACAGGGAGGTTTTTGCGGGAGGGGCCCACAATGAGCAGTTCTTC
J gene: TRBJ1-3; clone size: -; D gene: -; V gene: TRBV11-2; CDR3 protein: CASSLVADTIYF; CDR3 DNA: TGTGCCAGCAGCTTAGTTGCGGACACCATATATTTT
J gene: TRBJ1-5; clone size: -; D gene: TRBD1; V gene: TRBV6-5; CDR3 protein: CASSYYGTGRRQPQHF; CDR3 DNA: TGTGCCAGCAGTTACTACGGGACAGGGAGGCGTCAGCCCCAGCATTTT
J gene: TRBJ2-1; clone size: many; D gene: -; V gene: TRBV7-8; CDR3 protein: CASSPQRPPSSYNEQFF; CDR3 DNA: TGTGCCAGCAGCCCTCAAAGACCCCCCAGCTCCTACAATGAGCAGTTCTTC
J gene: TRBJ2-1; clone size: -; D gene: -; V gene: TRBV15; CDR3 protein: CATSRDLASSYNEQFF; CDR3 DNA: TGTGCCACCAGCAGAGATTTGGCTAGCTCCTACAATGAGCAGTTCTTC
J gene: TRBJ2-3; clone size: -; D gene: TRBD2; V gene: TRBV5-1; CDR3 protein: CASSLETSGGASTDTQYF; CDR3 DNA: TGCGCCAGCAGCTTGGAAACTAGCGGGGGGGCGAGCACAGATACGCAGTATTTT
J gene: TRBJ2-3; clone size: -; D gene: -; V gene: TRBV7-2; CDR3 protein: CAGSSTGSTDTQYF; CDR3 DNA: TGTGCCGGCAGCTCGACTGGTAGCACAGATACGCAGTATTTT
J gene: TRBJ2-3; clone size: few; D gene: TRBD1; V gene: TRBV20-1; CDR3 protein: CSVRRQGSTDTQYF; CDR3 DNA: TGCAGTGTCCGAAGACAGGGAAGCACAGATACGCAGTATTTT
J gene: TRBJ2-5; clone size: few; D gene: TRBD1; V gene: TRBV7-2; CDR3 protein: CASSPDRASETQYF; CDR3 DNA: TGTGCCAGCAGCCCGGACAGGGCTTCAGAGACCCAGTACTTC
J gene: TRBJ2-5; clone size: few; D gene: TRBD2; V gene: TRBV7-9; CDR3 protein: CASSASSGAETQYF; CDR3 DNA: TGTGCCAGCAGCGCATCTAGCGGGGCGGAGACCCAGTACTTC
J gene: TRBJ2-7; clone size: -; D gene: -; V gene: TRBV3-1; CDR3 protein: CASSQVSGGLFYEQYF; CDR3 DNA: TGTGCCAGCAGCCAAGTTTCTGGGGGCCTGTTCTACGAGCAGTACTTC
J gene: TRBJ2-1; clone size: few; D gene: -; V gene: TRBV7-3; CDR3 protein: CASSLTGTRNNEQFF; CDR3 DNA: TGTGCCAGCAGCTTAACCGGGACACGCAACAATGAGCAGTTCTTC
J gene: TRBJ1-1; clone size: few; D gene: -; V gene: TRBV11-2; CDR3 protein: CASRSGTPISTEAFF; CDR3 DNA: TGTGCCAGCAGATCCGGGACACCAATTAGCACTGAAGCTTTCTTT
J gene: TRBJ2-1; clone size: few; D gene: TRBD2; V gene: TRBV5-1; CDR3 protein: CASRAGGQNEQFF; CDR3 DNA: TGCGCCAGCAGAGCGGGGGGGCAGAATGAGCAGTTCTTC
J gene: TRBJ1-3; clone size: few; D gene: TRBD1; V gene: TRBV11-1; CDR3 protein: CASSSPGQGHPGNTIYF; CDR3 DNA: TGTGCCAGCAGCTCGCCGGGACAGGGGCATCCGGGAAACACCATATATTTT
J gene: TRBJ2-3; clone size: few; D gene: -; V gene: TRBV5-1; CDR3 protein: CASSLAASRRLTDTQYF; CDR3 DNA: TGCGCCAGCAGCTTGGCCGCTAGCAGACGCCTAACAGATACGCAGTATTTT
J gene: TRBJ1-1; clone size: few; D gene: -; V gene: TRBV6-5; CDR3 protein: CASGSLNTEVFF; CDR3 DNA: TGTGCCAGCGGCTCCTTGAACACTGAAGTTTTCTTT
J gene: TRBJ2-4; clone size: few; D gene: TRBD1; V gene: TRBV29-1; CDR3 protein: CSVRTGAKNIQYF; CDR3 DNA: TGCAGCGTGAGGACAGGGGCCAAAAACATTCAGTACTTC
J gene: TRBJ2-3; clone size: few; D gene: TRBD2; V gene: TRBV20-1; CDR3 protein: CSAREPGLSPDTQYF; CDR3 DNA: TGCAGTGCTAGAGAGCCGGGACTATCCCCAGATACGCAGTATTTT
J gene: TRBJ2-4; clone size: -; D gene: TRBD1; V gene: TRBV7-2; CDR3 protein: CASSLVGQGTWSAKNIQYF; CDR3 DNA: TGTGCCAGCAGCTTAGTTGGACAGGGGACGTGGTCGGCCAAAAACATTCAGTACTTC
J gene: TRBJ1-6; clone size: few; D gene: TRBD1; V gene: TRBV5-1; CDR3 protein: CASNPRQGGSSPLHF; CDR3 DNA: TGCGCCAGCAACCCAAGACAGGGAGGGAGTTCACCCCTCCACTTT
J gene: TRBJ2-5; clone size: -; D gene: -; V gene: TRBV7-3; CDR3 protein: CASSLYAGPQETQYF; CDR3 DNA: TGTGCCAGCAGCTTATACGCGGGACCACAAGAGACCCAGTACTTC